These 30 T cell receptor beta chains were sequenced from one sample in a study of cytomegalovirus exposure and HLA in healthy donors (dated by TCRdb to 2017 to 2019). Libraries were constructed by the immunoSEQ multiplex PCR assay. For the multiplex PCR, a mixture combining 60 forward primers for TCR Vbeta segments and 13 reverse primers for TCR Jbeta segments was used. The table was pulled from immuneACCESS by TCRdb, which kept in-frame rearrangements only. Such tables lose some clones; where checked, under half of the loss comes from unresolved V genes, and the rest has no known cause. Counted in this sample were under 200,000 clones; 78% of them appeared once. The ten largest clones capture approximately 14% of the sample. Sequencing was done on a sample of PBMCs. These receptors came from a woman in her 30s in good health and CMV-seropositive.

The CDR3 sequence: CASSVGQGGIYEQYF. The DNA for the CDR3 is TGTGCCAGCAGCGTAGGACAGGGGGGTATCTACGAGCAGTACTTC. The rearrangement uses TRBV9 and TRBJ2-5, with TRBD1 identical over 9 bases. The assigned J gene may be wrong: the sequence end matches TRBJ2-7 better. The CDR3 has 15 residues. Germline V lookup: CDR1 SGDLS, CDR2 YYNGEE.

J is TRBJ2-5 and V is TRBV5-4; 11 positions agree with TRBD1. From germline, CDR1 is SGHNT and CDR2 YYREEE (reference sequence). With V trimmed by 2 bases and J by 5 bases, 5 bases remained unmatched. The CDR3 is 15 residues long. In nucleotides, the CDR3 is TGTGCCAGCAGCTTTGGGACAGGGGGGACGGAGACCCAGTACTTC. Residues: CASSFGTGGTETQYF.

This chain uses TRBV2 with TRBJ1-5, with a weak D call TRBD1 (5 bases). Trimming took 7 bases from V and 0 from J, leaving 16 bases between them. The V gene's germline CDR1 is SNHLY and CDR2 FYNNEI. The CDR3 sequence is 16 residues long. CDR3 DNA sequence: TGTGCCAGCAACCTCGACGGGGGGTATAGCAATCAGCCCCAGCATTTT. Protein sequence: CASNLDGGYSNQPQHF. Looking up the rest from reference TRBV2 and TRBJ1-5 gives the full variable domain: EPEVTQTPSHQVTQMGQEVILRCVPISNHLYFYWYRQILGQKVEFLVSFYNNEISEKSEIFDDQFSVERPDGSNFTLKIRSTKLEDSAMYFCASNLDGGYSNQPQHFGDGTRLSIL.

The chain couples TRBV7-9 to TRBJ2-2; no definite D call. This CDR3 is built from 15 residues. CDR1 is SEHNR, CDR2 FQNEAQ, per germline (reference sequence). V lost 5 bases to trimming and J lost 0 bases, with 10 bases between them. CDR3 DNA sequence: TGTGCCAGCAGCGCCGTTTCGGCGAACACCGGGGAGCTGTTTTTT. Its translation: CASSAVSANTGELFF.

The rearrangement joins TRBV2 to TRBJ1-2; a weak D match, TRBD1 (6 bases). V lost 6 bases, J lost 6 bases, and 11 bases lay in between. Looked up from germline, CDR1 is SNHLY and CDR2 is FYNNEI. The CDR3 covers 12 residues. The CDR3 loop is CASRRTADGYTF. As DNA, the CDR3 is TGTGCCAGCAGAAGGACAGCGGATGGCTACACCTTC. Using reference TRBV2 and TRBJ1-2 for the parts outside the CDR3, the full variable domain is EPEVTQTPSHQVTQMGQEVILRCVPISNHLYFYWYRQILGQKVEFLVSFYNNEISEKSEIFDDQFSVERPDGSNFTLKIRSTKLEDSAMYFCASRRTADGYTFGSGTRLTVV.

The sample holds a few counts of this clone. This sequence joins TRBV11-3 and TRBJ1-1; D uncertain. The germline gives CDR1 SGHNT, CDR2 YENEEA. The CDR3 sequence is 14 residues long. V lost 0 bases, J lost 1 base, and 6 bases lay in between. The CDR3 DNA reads as TGTGCCAGCAGCTTAGATCCGGGGAACACTGAAGCTTTCTTT. Translation gives CASSLDPGNTEAFF.

This clone was counted a few times. The CDR3 nucleotides read TGTGCCAGCAGCGGACTCGCGAATGGCTACGAGCAGTACTTC. The encoded protein is CASSGLANGYEQYF. The gene calls are TRBV13 and TRBJ2-7, with TRBD2 as a possible D gene (5 bases). The CDR3 extends over 14 amino acids. Germline-derived CDR1 and CDR2 are PRHDT and FYEKMQ (reference sequence). The V end lost 5 bases, the J end lost 3 bases, and 14 bases lay between the germline ends.

In DNA, the CDR3 is TGTGCCAGCACCCGACTGGGACAGGGCGAGCAGTACTTC. Its translation: CASTRLGQGEQYF. This chain uses TRBV9 with TRBJ2-7, with 9 nucleotides matching TRBD1. The CDR3 length is 13 residues. The V and J ends lost 6 bases and 6 bases, in that order; junction bases with no gene match: 7. The germline gives CDR1 SGDLS, CDR2 YYNGEE.

The rearrangement links TRBV9 to TRBJ1-2; D possibly corresponds to TRBD1 (5 bases). V gave up 4 bases and J gave up 8 bases, with 24 bases separating them. The CDR3 extends over 16 amino acids. The germline V gene encodes CDR1 SGDLS and CDR2 YYNGEE. The CDR3 nucleotides are TGTGCCAGCAGCCCGATTTATAGTTACGAGAAGGGGGGCTACACCTTC. Translated, it gives CASSPIYSYEKGGYTF.

V gene TRBV19 combines with J gene TRBJ2-7, with D maybe TRBD2 (5 bases). Germline values: CDR1 LNHDA, CDR2 SQIVND (reference sequence). V was cut by 3 bases and J by 0 bases, with 18 bases left in between. The CDR3 has 17 residues. The CDR3 DNA is TGTGCCAGTAGTATTCAGATCGCCTCGGCGGGCTCCTACGAGCAGTACTTC. Amino acid sequence: CASSIQIASAGSYEQYF.

The J gene is TRBJ2-3, the V gene TRBV23-1, with 10 bases matching TRBD2. TRBV23-1 is an ORF; its function is uncertain. The V and J ends lost 3 bases and 3 bases, in that order; junction bases with no gene match: 15. The CDR3 has 19 amino acids. Written as DNA, the CDR3 is TGCGCCAGCAGTCAGCTCAAGCGGGAGGGCCGGGGTCGTACAGATACGCAGTATTTT. It codes for CASSQLKREGRGRTDTQYF.

The chain has TRBV19 and TRBJ1-5; D might be TRBD1 (6 bases). The germline V and J ends were trimmed by 1 base and 4 bases, with 11 bases remaining between them. The CDR3 is made up of 15 amino acids. Germline CDR1 is LNHDA and CDR2 is SQIVND (reference sequence). CDR3 amino acids: CASSIARGGNQPQHF. CDR3 in DNA: TGTGCCAGTAGTATAGCCAGGGGTGGGAATCAGCCCCAGCATTTT.

This chain joins TRBV5-8 and TRBJ1-1, with a possible D match to TRBD1 (5 bases). With 1 base removed from V and 5 bases from J, the gap between germline ends came to 18 bases. The CDR3 has 16 amino acids. Germline lookup yields CDR1 SGHTS and CDR2 YDEGEE. The CDR3 bases are TGTGCCAGCAGCTTGCCTCACGACAGCCTGGGGACTGAAGCTTTCTTT. It specifies CASSLPHDSLGTEAFF.

The V call is TRBV11-2, the J call TRBJ2-2; maybe TRBD2 (5 bases). Germline-derived CDR1 and CDR2 are SGHAT and FQNNGV. Deletions cut 6 bases from V and 6 bases from J, with 14 bases between. CDR3 length: 14 residues. CDR3 sequence: CASRLRAGAGELFF. The CDR3 DNA reads TGTGCCAGCAGACTTCGTGCCGGGGCCGGGGAGCTGTTTTTT.

This clone was detected only a few times. The rearrangement links TRBV28 to TRBJ1-1; 9 bases are a match to TRBD1. With V trimmed by 6 bases and J by 1 base, 3 bases remained unmatched. The length of the CDR3 is 14 residues. CDR1 is MDHEN and CDR2 is SYDVKM in the germline V gene. In nucleotides, the CDR3 is TGTGCCAGCAGAAGGACAGGGGAGAACACTGAAGCTTTCTTT. It codes for CASRRTGENTEAFF.

In its sample, this clone was seen a few times. The chain combines TRBV11-2 with TRBJ2-3, with D perhaps TRBD2 (6 bases). The germline gives CDR1 SGHAT, CDR2 FQNNGV. CDR3 length: 13 residues. V was cut by 1 base and J by 6 bases, with 8 bases left in between. CDR3 loop: CASSLGGDDTQYF. In DNA form, the CDR3 reads TGTGCCAGCAGCTTAGGCGGGGATGATACGCAGTATTTT. Complete variable domain (other parts from reference TRBV11-2 and TRBJ2-3): EAGVAQSPRYKIIEKRQSVAFWCNPISGHATLYWYQQILGQGPKLLIQFQNNGVVDDSQLPKDRFSAERLKGVDSTLKIQPAKLEDSAVYLCASSLGGDDTQYFGPGTRLTVL.

The rearrangement links TRBV5-6 to TRBJ2-7; TRBD1 aligns across 11 bases. Per the germline V gene, CDR1 is SGHDT and CDR2 is YYEEEE. This CDR3 spans 16 amino acids. V shed 1 base and J 4 bases; nucleotides not matched to a gene: 7. The CDR3 nucleotides are TGTGCCAGCAGCTTGACCGGGACAGGGGGAATGTACGAGCAGTACTTC. Its translation is CASSLTGTGGMYEQYF.

This chain uses TRBV19 with TRBJ1-2, with 9 bases matching TRBD1. CDR3 length: 13 amino acids. The trim removed 5 bases at V and 8 bases at J, leaving 6 bases unmatched. CDR1 LNHDA and CDR2 SQIVND come from the germline V gene (reference sequence). Here the CDR3 reads CASSGDRVLGYTF. CDR3 coding DNA: TGTGCCAGTAGTGGGGACAGGGTTCTCGGCTACACCTTC.

CDR3 sequence (DNA): TGTGCCTGGAGTTCAGTTGCAACTAATGAAAAACTGTTTTTT. This sequence encodes CAWSSVATNEKLFF. The chain joins TRBV30 to TRBJ1-4; no firm D call. Germline values: CDR1 GTSNPN, CDR2 SVGIG (reference sequence). With 2 bases removed from V and 0 bases from J, the gap between germline ends came to 7 bases. CDR3 length equals 14 residues.

This sequence joins TRBV7-9 and TRBJ1-3, with 7 bases identical to TRBD1. Germline V lookup: CDR1 SEHNR, CDR2 FQNEAQ (reference sequence). The ends lost 4 bases at V and 4 bases at J; junction bases unmatched: 10. The CDR3 runs to 16 residues. DNA for the CDR3: TGTGCCAGCAGCTCTCTCGACAGGGTCTCCGGAAACACCATATATTTT. Translated, it gives CASSSLDRVSGNTIYF.

This chain links TRBV7-9 with TRBJ1-6; 9 positions agree with TRBD1. This CDR3 region has 14 residues. The V gene's germline CDR1 is SEHNR and CDR2 FQNEAQ (reference sequence). With 4 bases clipped from V and 6 bases from J, the junction kept 1 base outside the gene matches. The CDR3 DNA reads as TGTGCCAGCAGCTCGGGACAGGGTAATTCACCCCTCCACTTT. As protein: CASSSGQGNSPLHF.

The chain joins TRBV19 to TRBJ1-5, with 10 bases aligning to TRBD1. Germline values: CDR1 LNHDA, CDR2 SQIVND (reference sequence). J gave up 2 bases and V 0 bases, and 13 bases lay outside the gene matches. The CDR3 is 20 residues long. The CDR3 loop is CASSIDPSGQGFPGNQPQHF. The CDR3 region has the DNA TGTGCCAGTAGTATAGATCCCTCGGGACAGGGGTTTCCGGGCAATCAGCCCCAGCATTTT.

This clone was found once. In nucleotides, the CDR3 is TGCAGCGTTCTGGTTCGTGACAGGGGGATCTACGAGCAGTACTTC. Translation gives CSVLVRDRGIYEQYF. This sequence joins TRBV29-1 and TRBJ2-7, with 9 bases lining up with TRBD1. The CDR3 has 15 residues. J lost 3 bases, V lost 5 bases, and 11 bases had no gene match. Germline V gene sequence: CDR1 SQVTM, CDR2 ANQGSEA.

This chain uses TRBV29-1 with TRBJ1-2; TRBD1 matches at 7 bases. This CDR3 contains 15 residues. With 2 bases clipped from V and 3 bases from J, the junction kept 9 bases outside the gene matches. Germline CDR1 SQVTM, CDR2 ANQGSEA. The CDR3 coding sequence is TGCAGCGTTGAATTCCGAGACAGGGCCCACTATGGCTACACCTTC. This codes for CSVEFRDRAHYGYTF. Complete variable domain (other parts from reference TRBV29-1 and TRBJ1-2): SAVISQKPSRDICQRGTSLTIQCQVDSQVTMMFWYRQQPGQSLTLIATANQGSEATYESGFVIDKFPISRPNLTFSTLTVSNMSPEDSSIYLCSVEFRDRAHYGYTFGSGTRLTVV.

The chain links TRBV28 to TRBJ2-3, with D unclear. Germline loops: CDR1 MDHEN, CDR2 SYDVKM. The CDR3 is made up of 13 amino acids. The ends were cut back, 10 bases at V and 0 bases at J, with 11 bases in the middle. The CDR3 sequence: CATLTRSTDTQYF. The CDR3 nucleotides read TGTGCCACACTGACAAGAAGCACAGATACGCAGTATTTT.

This clone showed up just a few times. This chain uses TRBV28 with TRBJ1-2, with D unclear. Germline CDR1 and CDR2: MDHEN and SYDVKM. CDR3 length: 13 residues. V was clipped by 2 bases and J by 7 bases, with 11 bases between them. The CDR3 region is CASSLVFSGGYTF. In DNA form, the CDR3 reads TGTGCCAGCAGTTTAGTCTTCTCGGGTGGCTACACCTTC.

This chain links TRBV2 with TRBJ2-4; possible D gene TRBD1, 6 bases. V gave up 6 bases and J gave up 5 bases, with 11 bases separating them. Germline V CDR1 and CDR2: SNHLY, FYNNEI. The CDR3 consists of 13 residues. CDR3 sequence: CASRQDRENIQYF. DNA for the CDR3: TGTGCCAGCAGACAGGACAGAGAAAACATTCAGTACTTC.

For this clone: The junction and the germline gene differ at one end; a read error may be behind it. The same CDR3 is also encoded by other DNA sequences in this sample. CDR3 bases: TGTGCTAGCAGCTTGCGATCTGGTGGGCACTACGAGCAGTACTTC. It codes for CASSLRSGGHYEQYF. The chain joins TRBV5-6 to TRBJ2-7; D remains ambiguous. CDR1 is SGHDT, CDR2 YYEEEE, per germline. The length of the CDR3 is 15 residues. The full variable domain, completed using reference TRBV5-6 and TRBJ2-7, is DAGVTQSPTHLIKTRGQQVTLRCSPKSGHDTVSWYQQALGQGPQFIFQYYEEEERQRGNFPDRFSGHQFPNYSSELNVNALLLGDSALYLCASSLRSGGHYEQYFGPGTRLTVT.

J is TRBJ2-7 and V is TRBV28, with D maybe TRBD1 (6 bases). CDR1 and CDR2 (germline): MDHEN, SYDVKM. This CDR3 has 13 amino acids. The germline V and J ends were trimmed by 10 bases and 0 bases, with 13 bases remaining between them. CDR3 sequence: CATSRDTSYEQYF. The CDR3 region has the DNA TGTGCCACCTCTCGGGACACCTCCTACGAGCAGTACTTC.

The V call is TRBV5-1, the J call TRBJ1-1; a weak D match, TRBD1 (5 bases). This CDR3 is 18 amino acids long. Germline V lookup: CDR1 SGHRS, CDR2 YFSETQ. V was cut by 4 bases and J by 3 bases, with 25 bases left in between. The CDR3 nucleotides read TGCGCCAGCAGCCCTCGGGGGGGGAGCCTGGGGCGTGACACTGAAGCTTTCTTT. Protein product: CASSPRGGSLGRDTEAFF.